The clone carrying this T cell receptor (beta chain) was counted ten times or more. These data come from a study of CD8 T cells in ankylosing spondylitis. TCRdb re-derived calls from the 5' RACE reads in MiXCR, one entry per CDR3 protein. Here the sample spans about 240,000 distinct CDR3 sequences, around 9.2% being singletons. Trimming removed 7 bases from V and 12 bases from J, with 10 bases in between. CDR1 is MNHEY and CDR2 is SVGEGT in the germline V gene. CDR3 size: 11 residues. This receptor was identified in a male donor with ankylosing spondylitis or in good health (not recorded which). V usage is TRBV6-2 or TRBV6-3 and J usage is TRBJ1-6; tentatively, D is TRBD1 (5 bases). What was sequenced was blood, either unsorted or a sorted T cell fraction (not recorded which). The CDR3 loop is CASTRRGPLHF. CDR3 sequence (DNA): TGTGCCAGCACCAGAAGGGGACCCCTCCACTTT.